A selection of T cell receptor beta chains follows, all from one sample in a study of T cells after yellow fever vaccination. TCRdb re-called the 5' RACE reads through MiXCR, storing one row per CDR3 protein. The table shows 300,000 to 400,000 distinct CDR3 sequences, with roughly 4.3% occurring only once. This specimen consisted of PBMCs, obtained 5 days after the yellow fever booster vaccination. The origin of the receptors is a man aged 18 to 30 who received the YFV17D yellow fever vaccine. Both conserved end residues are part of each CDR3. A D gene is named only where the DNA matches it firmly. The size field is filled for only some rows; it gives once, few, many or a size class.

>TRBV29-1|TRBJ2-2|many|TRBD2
TGCAGCGGCCGACGGGGGGGCGGCGGGGAGCTGTTTTTT
CSGRRGGGGELFF
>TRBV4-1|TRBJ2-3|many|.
TGCGCCAGCAGCCAAGATGACGAAACATACGGGGAGAGCACAGATACGCAGTATTTT
CASSQDDETYGESTDTQYF
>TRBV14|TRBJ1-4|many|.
TGTGCCAGCAGCCCCATCGACAGTACTAATGAAAAACTGTTTTTT
CASSPIDSTNEKLFF
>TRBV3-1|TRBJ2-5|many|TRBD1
TGTGCCAGCAGCCTACAAGCGGGACAGGGATCGGAGACCCAGTACTTC
CASSLQAGQGSETQYF
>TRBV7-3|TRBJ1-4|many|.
TGTGCCAGCAGCTTAATGACAGTTCAGAATGAAAAACTGTTTTTT
CASSLMTVQNEKLFF
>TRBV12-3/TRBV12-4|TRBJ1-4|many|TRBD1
TGTGCCAGCAGATCGAGACAGGGGGACGAAAAACTGTTTTTT
CASRSRQGDEKLFF
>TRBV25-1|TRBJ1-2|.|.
TGTGCCAGCAGTCAGTACCTAGACAGCTATGGCTACACCTTC
CASSQYLDSYGYTF
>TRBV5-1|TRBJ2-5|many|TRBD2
TGCGCCAGCAGCTCCGCCGGGACTAGCGGAGAGACCCAGTACTTC
CASSSAGTSGETQYF
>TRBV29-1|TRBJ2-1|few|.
TGCAGCCAAAGACAAAGCTCCTACAATGAGCAGTTCTTC
CSQRQSSYNEQFF
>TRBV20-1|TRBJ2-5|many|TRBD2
TGCAGTGCTAGCACCAGACTAGCGGGGCAAGAGACCCAGTACTTC
CSASTRLAGQETQYF
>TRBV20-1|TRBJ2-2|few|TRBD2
TGCAGTGCTAGACTAGCGGCCTCGAACACCGGGGAGCTGTTTTTT
CSARLAASNTGELFF
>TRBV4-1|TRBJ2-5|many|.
TGCGCCAGCAGCCAAGCGGGCAGGGGAGAGACCCAGTACTTC
CASSQAGRGETQYF
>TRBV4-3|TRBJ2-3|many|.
TGCGCCAGCAGCCAAGAGGGGAGGGGGGGTTACACAGATACGCAGTATTTT
CASSQEGRGGYTDTQYF
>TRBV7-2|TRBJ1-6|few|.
TGTGCCAGCAGCTCCGGCTCCATTTACTATAATTCACCCCTCCACTTT
CASSSGSIYYNSPLHF
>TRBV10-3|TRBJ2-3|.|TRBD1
TGTGCCATCAGCCTGGACAGGCGACTGCAGTATTTT
CAISLDRRLQYF
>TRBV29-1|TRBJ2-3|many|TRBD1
TGCAGCGTGGACAGGGGGGGCGGCACAGATACGCAGTATTTT
CSVDRGGGTDTQYF
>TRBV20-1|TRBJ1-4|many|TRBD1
TGCAGTGCTAGACACGGACAGGGGCAAGAAAAACTGTTTTTT
CSARHGQGQEKLFF
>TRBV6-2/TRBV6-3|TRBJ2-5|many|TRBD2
TGTGCCAGCAGCAACGCCGTGGGACTAGCGGGTGAGACCCAGTACTTC
CASSNAVGLAGETQYF
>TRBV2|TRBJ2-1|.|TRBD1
TGTGCCAGCCGTGGACAGGGAGTGAATGAGCAGTTCTTC
CASRGQGVNEQFF
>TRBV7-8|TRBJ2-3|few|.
TGTGCCAGCAGCTCCGGACTACCCTCAGATACGCAGTATTTT
CASSSGLPSDTQYF